The rows below give T cell receptor beta chains drawn from one sample of a study of blood T cells in healthy people across ages. Via MiXCR, TCRdb re-called the 5' RACE reads, giving one row per CDR3 protein. The table shows around 940,000 distinct CDR3 sequences, with 45% to 60% occurring only once. The specimen sequenced was blood. These TCRs come from a woman aged 60-75 years in good health. CDR3s include the opening cysteine and the closing phenylalanine or tryptophan. Each record gives: V gene, CDR3 length, D gene, J gene, clone size, CDR3 protein, CDR3 DNA. D genes are given only for firm matches. Clone size, where shown, is once, few, many, or a class for clones that have expanded.

v_gene: TRBV7-2; len: 13; d_gene: -; j_gene: TRBJ2-7; abundance: few; CDR3aa: CASSLVLASEQYF; CDR3nt: TGTGCCAGCAGCTTAGTCTTGGCTTCCGAGCAGTACTTC
v_gene: TRBV4-3; len: 16; d_gene: -; j_gene: TRBJ2-7; abundance: -; CDR3aa: CASSQSHHGSSYEQYF; CDR3nt: TGCGCCAGCAGCCAATCACACCACGGTAGCTCCTACGAGCAGTACTTC
v_gene: TRBV7-2; len: 14; d_gene: -; j_gene: TRBJ2-5; abundance: few; CDR3aa: CASSFQGARETQYF; CDR3nt: TGTGCCAGCAGCTTCCAAGGAGCACGAGAGACCCAGTACTTC
v_gene: TRBV11-2; len: 17; d_gene: -; j_gene: TRBJ2-7; abundance: -; CDR3aa: CASSHRVRTYGSNEQYF; CDR3nt: TGTGCCAGCAGTCATCGCGTGAGGACTTATGGGAGCAATGAGCAGTACTTC
v_gene: TRBV7-2; len: 13; d_gene: -; j_gene: TRBJ1-6; abundance: -; CDR3aa: CASSLTGGSPLHF; CDR3nt: TGTGCCAGCAGCTTAACTGGGGGTTCACCCCTCCACTTT
v_gene: TRBV5-1; len: 16; d_gene: TRBD1; j_gene: TRBJ2-4; abundance: -; CDR3aa: CASSLGQGTGKNIQYF; CDR3nt: TGCGCCAGCAGCTTGGGACAGGGCACGGGCAAAAACATTCAGTACTTC
v_gene: TRBV4-1; len: 15; d_gene: TRBD2; j_gene: TRBJ2-1; abundance: -; CDR3aa: CASSRVGLADNEQFF; CDR3nt: TGCGCCAGCAGCCGAGTAGGCCTAGCGGACAATGAGCAGTTCTTC
v_gene: TRBV21-1; len: 12; d_gene: -; j_gene: TRBJ2-5; abundance: -; CDR3aa: CASSKLRETQYF; CDR3nt: TGTGCCAGCAGCAAATTGAGGGAGACCCAGTACTTC
v_gene: TRBV5-1; len: 15; d_gene: -; j_gene: TRBJ2-1; abundance: -; CDR3aa: CASSLGASSYNEQFF; CDR3nt: TGCGCCAGCAGCTTGGGTGCGAGCTCCTACAATGAGCAGTTCTTC
v_gene: TRBV10-1; len: 14; d_gene: -; j_gene: TRBJ2-3; abundance: -; CDR3aa: CASSESGRDKREYF; CDR3nt: TGCGCCAGCAGTGAGTCTGGGCGGGACAAGAGGGAGTATTTT
v_gene: TRBV12-3/TRBV12-4; len: 12; d_gene: TRBD1; j_gene: TRBJ2-1; abundance: few; CDR3aa: CASSLGDRDWFF; CDR3nt: TGTGCCAGCAGTTTAGGGGACAGGGATTGGTTCTTC
v_gene: TRBV12-3/TRBV12-4; len: 15; d_gene: -; j_gene: TRBJ2-5; abundance: many; CDR3aa: CASSLLGGSQETQYF; CDR3nt: TGTGCCAGCAGCCTACTAGGGGGGTCCCAAGAGACCCAGTACTTC
v_gene: TRBV4-2; len: 16; d_gene: -; j_gene: TRBJ2-7; abundance: -; CDR3aa: CASSQDGYGGPYEQYF; CDR3nt: TGTGCCAGCAGCCAAGATGGATATGGGGGACCCTACGAGCAGTACTTC
v_gene: TRBV7-9; len: 16; d_gene: TRBD2; j_gene: TRBJ2-5; abundance: -; CDR3aa: CASSHSWAGGGETQYF; CDR3nt: TGTGCCAGCAGTCATTCGTGGGCGGGAGGAGGCGAGACCCAGTACTTC
v_gene: TRBV28; len: 16; d_gene: -; j_gene: TRBJ2-7; abundance: -; CDR3aa: CASSPTSSPGPYEQYF; CDR3nt: TGTGCCAGCAGTCCCACCTCCTCGCCGGGTCCCTACGAGCAGTACTTC
v_gene: TRBV7-2; len: 13; d_gene: -; j_gene: TRBJ1-2; abundance: few; CDR3aa: CASSLGQSYGYTF; CDR3nt: TGTGCCAGCAGCTTAGGGCAGAGCTATGGCTACACCTTC
v_gene: TRBV29-1; len: 12; d_gene: TRBD2; j_gene: TRBJ2-1; abundance: -; CDR3aa: CSVEDPGGPQFF; CDR3nt: TGCAGCGTTGAAGATCCGGGAGGACCCCAGTTCTTC
v_gene: TRBV20-1; len: 14; d_gene: TRBD2; j_gene: TRBJ2-7; abundance: -; CDR3aa: CSARATAGGYEQYF; CDR3nt: TGCAGTGCTAGAGCGACAGCGGGGGGATACGAGCAGTACTTC
v_gene: TRBV29-1; len: 14; d_gene: TRBD2; j_gene: TRBJ2-1; abundance: -; CDR3aa: CSASGRSSYNEQFF; CDR3nt: TGCAGCGCTAGCGGGAGGAGCTCCTACAATGAGCAGTTCTTC
v_gene: TRBV5-1; len: 15; d_gene: -; j_gene: TRBJ2-3; abundance: -; CDR3aa: CASSPSDRQADTQYF; CDR3nt: TGCGCCAGCAGCCCTAGCGACAGGCAAGCAGATACGCAGTATTTT
v_gene: TRBV20-1; len: 13; d_gene: -; j_gene: TRBJ2-7; abundance: few; CDR3aa: CSARSSGWYEQYF; CDR3nt: TGCAGTGCTAGATCTTCAGGCTGGTACGAGCAGTACTTC
v_gene: TRBV4-1; len: 17; d_gene: TRBD2; j_gene: TRBJ2-1; abundance: -; CDR3aa: CASSQVPTSGRRNEQFF; CDR3nt: TGCGCCAGCAGCCAAGTCCCGACTAGCGGGAGGAGAAATGAGCAGTTCTTC
v_gene: TRBV29-1; len: 15; d_gene: TRBD1; j_gene: TRBJ2-7; abundance: -; CDR3aa: CSVESRDRGAHEQYF; CDR3nt: TGCAGCGTTGAAAGCCGGGACAGGGGAGCCCACGAGCAGTACTTC